Described below is a single TCR beta chain sequence and its context. The antigen remains unidentified. Looked up from germline, CDR1 is MNHNY and CDR2 is SVGAGI (reference sequence). With 10 bases removed from V and 8 bases from J, the gap between germline ends came to 20 bases. The CDR3 has 14 residues. Measured with immunoSEQ multiplex PCR; TCRdb has only the in-frame clones, and not every one. Of tens of thousands of clones in the sample, about nine tenths are singletons; the top ten hold approximately 1.4%. The source of the sample is a study of graft-versus-host responses after intestinal transplantation.

V gene TRBV6-6 combines with J gene TRBJ1-4, with D unresolved. Sequencing was performed on unstimulated CD8+ T cells sorted from spleen or lymph node cells, taken before intestinal transplant. The clonotype comes from a human donor who received an intestinal transplant. The CDR3 nucleotides read TGTGCCACCAATTCACACCTCAAGGAGGAAAAACTGTTTTTT. This codes for CATNSHLKEEKLFF.